This TCR beta chain was profiled in a study of blood T cell repertoires in COVID-19. Turning to the study itself: Material from acute and convalescent COVID-19 was sourced from the United States, Italy and Spain. Sources were T cells, B-cell-depleted T cells, or PBMCs; the material itself was cDNA or gDNA.

This CDR3 spans 16 amino acids. The V end lost 0 bases, the J end lost 3 bases, and 12 bases lay between the germline ends. CDR1 and CDR2 (germline): MNHNS, SASEGT. In the original processing: Amplification of reference gene primers was used by the study to estimate nucleated cell counts. TCRdb's table, derived via immunoSEQ multiplex PCR, lists solely in-frame clones and lacks some. The V and J calls and clone size were taken over from that table, and D and trimming were inferred from the DNA. This sample has 130,000 or so clones, with around nine tenths found just once. The chain uses TRBV6-1 and TRBJ1-5; D perhaps matches TRBD1 (5 bases). The sample comprised peripheral blood. The source of this sequence is a man aged 50 or older with active or convalescent COVID-19. The CDR3: CASSEARRGFNQPQHF. In DNA, the CDR3 is TGTGCCAGCAGTGAAGCGAGGCGGGGGTTCAATCAGCCCCAGCATTTT.